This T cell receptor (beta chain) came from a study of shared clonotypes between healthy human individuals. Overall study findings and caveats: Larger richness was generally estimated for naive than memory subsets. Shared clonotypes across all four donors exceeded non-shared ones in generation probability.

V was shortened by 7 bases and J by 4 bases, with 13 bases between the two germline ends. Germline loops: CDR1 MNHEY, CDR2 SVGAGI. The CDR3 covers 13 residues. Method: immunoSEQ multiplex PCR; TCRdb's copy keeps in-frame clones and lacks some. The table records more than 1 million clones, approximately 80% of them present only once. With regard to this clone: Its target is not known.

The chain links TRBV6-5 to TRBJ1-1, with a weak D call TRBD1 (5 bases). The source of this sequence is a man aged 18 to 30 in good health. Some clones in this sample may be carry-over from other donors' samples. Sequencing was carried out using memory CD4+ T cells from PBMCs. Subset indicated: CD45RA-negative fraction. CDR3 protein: CASTEKGFTEAFF. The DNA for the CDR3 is TGTGCCAGCACCGAAAAGGGGTTCACTGAAGCTTTCTTT.